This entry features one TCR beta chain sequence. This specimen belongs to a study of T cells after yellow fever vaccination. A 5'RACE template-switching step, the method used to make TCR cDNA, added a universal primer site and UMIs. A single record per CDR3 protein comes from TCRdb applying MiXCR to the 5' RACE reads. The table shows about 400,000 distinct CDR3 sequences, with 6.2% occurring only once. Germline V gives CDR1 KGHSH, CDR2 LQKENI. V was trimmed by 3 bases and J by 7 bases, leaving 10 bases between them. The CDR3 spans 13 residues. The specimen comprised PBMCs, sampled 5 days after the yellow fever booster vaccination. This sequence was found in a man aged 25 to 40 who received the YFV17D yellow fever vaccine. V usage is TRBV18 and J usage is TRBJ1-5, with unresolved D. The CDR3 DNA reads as TGTGCCAGCTCACCTCAGGAGCCACAGCCCCAGCATTTT. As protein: CASSPQEPQPQHF. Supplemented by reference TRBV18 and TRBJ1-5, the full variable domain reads NAGVMQNPRHLVRRRGQEARLRCSPMKGHSHVYWYRQLPEEGLKFMVYLQKENIIDESGMPKERFSAEFPKEGPSILRIQQVVRGDSAAYFCASSPQEPQPQHFGDGTRLSIL.